This passage covers 26 T cell receptor beta chains from one sample sequenced in a study of patients and donors after allogeneic stem cell transplantation. A single record per CDR3 protein comes from TCRdb applying MiXCR to the RT-PCR reads. The sample lists some 230,000 distinct CDR3 sequences, around 14% seen once, with 11% in the top ten. Material for sequencing was blood, either unsorted or a sorted T cell fraction (not recorded which). These receptors all stem from a human donor who was either an allogeneic HSCT recipient or a stem cell or donor lymphocyte infusion donor (not recorded which). It is not recorded whose cells these are; they may come from a transplant donor.

The chain uses TRBV5-1 and TRBJ2-5, with D perhaps matching TRBD1 or TRBD2 (5 bases each). The ends were cut back, 3 bases at V and 5 bases at J, with 20 bases in the middle. The V gene's germline CDR1 is SGHRS and CDR2 YFSETQ. The CDR3 is 16 residues long. CDR3 in DNA: TGCGCCAGCAGCTATATGGTTGGTGTGGGGACGGAGACCCAGTACTTC. It translates to CASSYMVGVGTETQYF.

This chain joins TRBV25-1 and TRBJ1-4; 7 nucleotides agree with TRBD1. There are 15 residues in the CDR3. CDR1 is MGHDK and CDR2 is SYGVNS in the germline V gene. V lost 8 bases to trimming and J lost 8 bases; unmatched junction nucleotides: 14. The CDR3 DNA is TGTGCCAGCGCCCCCCAGAGGGGGCTTGCGGAAAAACTGTTTTTT. Translated: CASAPQRGLAEKLFF.

The chain couples TRBV10-2 to TRBJ2-2, with 8 positions matching TRBD2. The CDR3 sequence is 19 residues long. Germline assignment: CDR1 WSHSY and CDR2 SAAADI. Germline trimming cut 0 bases from V and 4 bases from J; bases unmatched to any gene: 13. CDR3 bases: TGCGCCAGCAGTGAGTCTCGGTACGGCGGGGGGACTCGCACCGGGGAGCTGTTTTTT. It is translated as CASSESRYGGGTRTGELFF.

In this sample, this clonotype turned up many times. This rearrangement joins TRBV29-1 to TRBJ2-1; D possibly matches TRBD1 or TRBD2 (5 bases each). Trimming took 4 bases from V and 7 from J, leaving 8 bases between them. The V gene's germline CDR1 is SQVTM and CDR2 ANQGSEA. This CDR3 is built from 11 residues. CDR3 residues: CSVGEGNEQFF. The CDR3 coding sequence is TGCAGCGTTGGTGAGGGGAATGAGCAGTTCTTC.

This clonotype was seen repeatedly, ten times or more. This chain links TRBV13 with TRBJ1-3; TRBD1 agrees at 7 bases. J gave up 0 bases and V 5 bases, and 4 bases lay outside the gene matches. The germline V gene has CDR1 PRHDT and CDR2 FYEKMQ (reference sequence). The CDR3 loop spans 15 amino acids. The CDR3 reads CASSRDRVSGNTIYF. In DNA form, the CDR3 reads TGTGCCAGCAGCAGGGACAGAGTCTCTGGAAACACCATATATTTT.

In this sample, this clonotype turned up many times. The J gene is TRBJ2-4, the V gene TRBV11-3; D is unclear. The CDR3 totals 13 residues. CDR1 SGHNT and CDR2 YENEEA come from the germline V gene. V was cut by 1 base and J by 8 bases, with 9 bases left in between. The DNA of the CDR3 is TGTGCCAGCAGCTTAGGTATTATGGACATTCAGTACTTC. Translated, it gives CASSLGIMDIQYF.

V and J are TRBV6-2 or TRBV6-3 and TRBJ2-7, with D possibly matching TRBD2 (5 bases). Trimming removed 6 bases at V and 3 bases at J, with 18 bases between. The germline CDR1 and CDR2 sequences are MNHEY and SVGEGT. The CDR3 sequence is 15 residues long. The chain's CDR3 is CASSPPGAGYYEQYF. The CDR3 DNA sequence: TGTGCCAGCAGCCCCCCGGGCGCGGGTTACTACGAGCAGTACTTC.

The V gene is TRBV20-1, the J gene TRBJ2-1; 8 bases are a match to TRBD1. Germline assignment: CDR1 DFQATT and CDR2 SNEGSKA (reference sequence). CDR3 size: 14 residues. Unmatched junction bases numbered 7, after V lost 4 bases and J lost 5 bases. CDR3 residues: CSAIPGTGHNEQFF. The CDR3 region has the DNA TGCAGTGCTATTCCTGGGACAGGCCACAATGAGCAGTTCTTC.

This clonotype appeared a few times. This chain joins TRBV11-2 and TRBJ2-6; 8 nucleotides align to TRBD2. The CDR3 has 21 residues. Germline values: CDR1 SGHAT, CDR2 FQNNGV. V shed 3 bases, J shed 0 bases, and the junction held 16 bases outside the gene matches. This CDR3 reads CASSFRGLLAGPNSGANVLTF. As DNA, the CDR3 is TGTGCCAGCAGCTTCCGCGGCCTTTTAGCGGGACCCAACTCTGGGGCCAACGTCCTGACTTTC.

V gene TRBV6-1 combines with J gene TRBJ1-1; TRBD1 matches at 9 bases. Germline CDR1 reads MNHNS; CDR2 reads SASEGT. With 6 bases clipped from V and 5 bases from J, the junction kept 4 bases outside the gene matches. The CDR3 runs 13 residues. The CDR3 bases are TGTGCCAGCAGCCCACAGGGGGCGACTGAAGCTTTCTTT. It encodes CASSPQGATEAFF.

This clonotype occurred many times. The V call is TRBV6-6, the J call TRBJ2-1; D not certain. The germline V and J ends were trimmed by 5 bases and 7 bases, with 9 bases remaining between them. The CDR3 sequence is 12 residues long. The germline gives CDR1 MNHNY, CDR2 SVGAGI (reference sequence). The CDR3, as DNA: TGTGCCAGCAGTAATGCCCAGAATGAGCAGTTCTTC. Translating it yields CASSNAQNEQFF.

The chain employs TRBV29-1 and TRBJ2-7, with D possibly being TRBD2 (5 bases). In germline, CDR1 is SQVTM, CDR2 ANQGSEA. V was trimmed by 6 bases and J by 2 bases, leaving 14 bases between them. The CDR3 runs 13 residues. Here the CDR3 reads CSVKDGGPYEQYF. The CDR3 region has the DNA TGCAGCGTCAAGGACGGAGGACCCTACGAGCAGTACTTC.

Ten or more counts support this clonotype. The genes are TRBV29-1 and TRBJ1-2; 7 bases match TRBD1. Germline V gene lookup returns CDR1 SQVTM and CDR2 ANQGSEA. The CDR3 contains 11 residues. J was trimmed by 3 bases and V by 7 bases; bases with no gene match: 2. The CDR3 here is CSGQGDYGYTF. CDR3 bases: TGCAGCGGACAGGGCGACTATGGCTACACCTTC.

The genes are TRBV4-2 and TRBJ1-6; TRBD1 agrees at 7 bases. Per germline, CDR1 LGHNA and CDR2 YNFKEQ. There are 17 residues in the CDR3. V lost 1 base, J lost 10 bases, and 13 bases stayed unmatched. The chain's CDR3 is CASSQGINPGGESPLHF. CDR3 nucleotide sequence: TGTGCCAGCAGCCAAGGCATCAATCCAGGGGGGGAGTCACCCCTCCACTTT.

This clonotype was seen more than once but under ten times. The chain is built from TRBV2 and TRBJ1-6; D not resolved. V lost 3 bases to trimming and J lost 7 bases, with 10 bases between them. Germline CDR1 reads SNHLY; CDR2 reads FYNNEI. The CDR3 covers 14 residues. For the CDR3, the DNA is TGTGCCAGCAGTGAGGCCAGAGGGAATTCACCCCTCCACTTT. Its translation is CASSEARGNSPLHF.

The rearrangement uses TRBV7-3 and TRBJ2-2; TRBD1 matches 10 bases. The CDR3 is 16 amino acids. CDR1 SGHTA and CDR2 FQGTGA come from the germline V gene. J gave up 4 bases and V 5 bases, and 7 bases lay outside the gene matches. For the CDR3, the DNA is TGTGCCAGCAGCCCCCTTGACAGGGGGCCCACCGGGGAGCTGTTTTTT. It translates to CASSPLDRGPTGELFF. Full variable domain (remainder filled in from reference TRBV7-3 and TRBJ2-2): GAGVSQTPSNKVTEKGKYVELRCDPISGHTALYWYRQSLGQGPEFLIYFQGTGAADDSGLPNDRFFAVRPEGSVSTLKIQRTERGDSAVYLCASSPLDRGPTGELFFGEGSRLTVL.

The chain combines TRBV19 with TRBJ2-1; 8 bases are a match to TRBD2. There are 16 residues in the CDR3. J gave up 1 base and V 1 base, and 3 bases lay outside the gene matches. Germline values: CDR1 LNHDA, CDR2 SQIVND (reference sequence). In DNA, the CDR3 is TGTGCCAGTAGTATAGTGGGGACTAGATCCTACAATGAGCAGTTCTTC. The encoded protein is CASSIVGTRSYNEQFF.

V usage is TRBV20-1 and J usage is TRBJ2-6, with D hard to call. This CDR3 is built from 13 residues. CDR1 and CDR2 from the germline V gene are DFQATT and SNEGSKA (reference sequence). The V end was cut by 6 bases, the J end by 2 bases, with 8 bases between. CDR3 in amino acids: CSAGLTGANVLTF. The CDR3 bases are TGCAGTGCGGGCCTGACTGGGGCCAACGTCCTGACTTTC.

V usage is TRBV19 and J usage is TRBJ2-5, with D perhaps TRBD1 or TRBD2 (5 bases each). CDR3 length: 13 amino acids. The V gene's germline CDR1 is LNHDA and CDR2 SQIVND (reference sequence). Trimming shortened V by 5 bases and J by 4 bases, and 11 bases separated the two germline ends. This CDR3 reads CASSQAGGETQYF. CDR3 DNA: TGTGCCAGTAGTCAAGCTGGGGGAGAGACCCAGTACTTC. The full variable domain, with the rest looked up from reference TRBV19 and TRBJ2-5, is DGGITQSPKYLFRKEGQNVTLSCEQNLNHDAMYWYRQDPGQGLRLIYYSQIVNDFQKGDIAEGYSVSREKKESFPLTVTSAQKNPTAFYLCASSQAGGETQYFGPGTRLLVL.

This clonotype was counted between two and nine times. The chain recombines TRBV15 with TRBJ2-3, with 10 bases that match TRBD1. The CDR3 has 15 amino acids. Per germline, CDR1 LNHNV and CDR2 YYDKDF (reference sequence). The trim removed 5 bases at V and 6 bases at J, leaving 8 bases unmatched. CDR3 protein: CATSAGTGDSDTQYF. Written as DNA, the CDR3 is TGTGCCACCAGCGCCGGGACAGGGGATTCGGATACGCAGTATTTT.

This clonotype was found a few times. The V call is TRBV6-2 or TRBV6-3, the J call TRBJ2-2; tentatively, D is TRBD2 (5 bases). Germline lookup yields CDR1 MNHEY and CDR2 SVGEGT. Trimming left V 1 base short and J 4 bases short, with 10 bases between. The CDR3 is 15 amino acids. CDR3 protein: CASSYLGEGTGELFF. The CDR3 DNA sequence: TGTGCCAGCAGTTACTTGGGCGAGGGCACCGGGGAGCTGTTTTTT.

This clonotype was recorded a few times. This chain links TRBV7-9 with TRBJ1-1; D is undetermined. CDR3 length: 14 amino acids. Per germline, CDR1 SEHNR and CDR2 FQNEAQ (reference sequence). V was trimmed by 5 bases and J by 3 bases, leaving 13 bases between them. Here the CDR3 DNA reads TGTGCCAGCAGCCCCGGACCGGGCTACACTGAAGCTTTCTTT. It codes for CASSPGPGYTEAFF.

The sample holds a few counts of this clonotype. The chain employs TRBV6-1 and TRBJ1-2, with D maybe TRBD1 (6 bases). The V end lost 6 bases, the J end lost 3 bases, and 14 bases lay between the germline ends. This CDR3 region has 14 residues. The germline V gene has CDR1 MNHNS and CDR2 SASEGT. CDR3: CASRLGQGYYGYTF. The CDR3 DNA follows: TGTGCCAGCAGACTGGGGCAGGGGTACTATGGCTACACCTTC.

This chain joins TRBV6-1 and TRBJ2-1; D possibly corresponds to TRBD1 (6 bases). There are 15 residues in the CDR3. Germline loops: CDR1 MNHNS, CDR2 SASEGT. The V gene lost 5 bases and the J gene lost 2 bases, with 13 bases spanning the gap. The DNA of the CDR3 is TGTGCCAGCAGTAGTCAGGGGCTCCCCTACAATGAGCAGTTCTTC. The encoded protein is CASSSQGLPYNEQFF.

The sample holds many counts of this clonotype. The V gene is TRBV10-3, the J gene TRBJ2-5, with TRBD1 identical over 9 bases. The CDR3 is made up of 15 amino acids. Trimming removed 5 bases from V and 5 bases from J; junction bases left unmatched: 9. Germline CDR1 and CDR2: ENHRY and SYGVKD. The CDR3 DNA sequence: TGTGCCATCAGTCTTGGGACAGGGATCTGGGAGACCCAGTACTTC. Protein sequence: CAISLGTGIWETQYF.

This clonotype was seen many times. The genes are TRBV6-2 or TRBV6-3 and TRBJ2-1, with D possibly TRBD2 on 6 matching bases. CDR3 length: 12 residues. Germline V lookup: CDR1 MNHEY, CDR2 SVGEGT. V was trimmed by 2 bases and J by 9 bases, leaving 8 bases between them. CDR3 loop: CASSYGRTEQFF. CDR3 sequence (DNA): TGTGCCAGCAGTTACGGGAGGACTGAGCAGTTCTTC.